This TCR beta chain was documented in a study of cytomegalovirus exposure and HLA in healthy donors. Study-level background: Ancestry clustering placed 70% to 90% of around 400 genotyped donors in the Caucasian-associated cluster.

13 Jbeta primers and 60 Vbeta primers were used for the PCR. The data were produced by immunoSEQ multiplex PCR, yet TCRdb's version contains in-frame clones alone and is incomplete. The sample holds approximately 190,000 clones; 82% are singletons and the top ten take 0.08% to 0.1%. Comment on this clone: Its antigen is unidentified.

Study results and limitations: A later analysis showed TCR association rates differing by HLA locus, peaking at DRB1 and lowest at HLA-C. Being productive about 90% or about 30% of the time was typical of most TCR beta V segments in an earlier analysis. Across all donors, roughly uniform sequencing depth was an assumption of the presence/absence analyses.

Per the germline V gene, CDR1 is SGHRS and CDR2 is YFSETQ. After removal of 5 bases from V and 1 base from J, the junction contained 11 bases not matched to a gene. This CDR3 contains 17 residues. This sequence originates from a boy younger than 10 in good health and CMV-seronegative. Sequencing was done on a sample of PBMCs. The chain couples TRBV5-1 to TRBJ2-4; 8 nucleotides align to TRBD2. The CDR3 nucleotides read TGCGCCAGCAGTTTCATACCCGGGGGGGCGGCCAAAAACATTCAGTACTTC. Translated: CASSFIPGGAAKNIQYF.